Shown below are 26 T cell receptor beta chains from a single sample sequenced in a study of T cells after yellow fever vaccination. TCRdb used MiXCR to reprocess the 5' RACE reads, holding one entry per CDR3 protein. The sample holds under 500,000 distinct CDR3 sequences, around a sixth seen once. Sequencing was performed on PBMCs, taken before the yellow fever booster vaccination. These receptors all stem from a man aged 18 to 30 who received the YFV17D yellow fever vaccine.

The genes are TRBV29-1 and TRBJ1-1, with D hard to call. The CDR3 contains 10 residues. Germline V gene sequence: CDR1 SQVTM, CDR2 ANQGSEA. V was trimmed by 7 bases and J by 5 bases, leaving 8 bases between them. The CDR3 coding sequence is TGCAGCGCCGCGGGGACTGAAGCTTTCTTT. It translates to CSAAGTEAFF.

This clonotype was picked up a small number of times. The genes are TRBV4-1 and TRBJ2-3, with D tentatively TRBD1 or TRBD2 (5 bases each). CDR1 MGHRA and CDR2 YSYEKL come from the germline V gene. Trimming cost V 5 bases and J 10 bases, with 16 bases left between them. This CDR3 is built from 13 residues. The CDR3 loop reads CASSTPGTSAQYF. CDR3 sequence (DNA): TGCGCCAGCAGCACTCCCGGGACGTCCGCGCAGTATTTT.

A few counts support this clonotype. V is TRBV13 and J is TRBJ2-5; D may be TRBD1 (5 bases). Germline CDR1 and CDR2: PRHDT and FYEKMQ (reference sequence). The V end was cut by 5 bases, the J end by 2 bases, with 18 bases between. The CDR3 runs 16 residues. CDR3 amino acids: CASSPPDRVFQETQYF. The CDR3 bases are TGTGCCAGCAGCCCACCAGACAGAGTGTTTCAAGAGACCCAGTACTTC.

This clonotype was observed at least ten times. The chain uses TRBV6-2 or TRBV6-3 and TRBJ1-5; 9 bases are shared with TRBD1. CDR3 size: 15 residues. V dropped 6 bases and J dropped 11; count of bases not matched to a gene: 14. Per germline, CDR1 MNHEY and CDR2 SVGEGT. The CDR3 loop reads CASRSPGTGQSAQHF. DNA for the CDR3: TGTGCCAGCAGGTCTCCCGGGACAGGGCAATCAGCCCAGCATTTT.

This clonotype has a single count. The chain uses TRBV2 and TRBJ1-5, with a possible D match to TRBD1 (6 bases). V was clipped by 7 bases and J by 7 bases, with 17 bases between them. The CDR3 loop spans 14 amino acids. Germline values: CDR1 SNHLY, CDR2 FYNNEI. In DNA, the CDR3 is TGTGCCAGCACCGAGAGTCAGGGGTTGCAGCCCCAGCATTTT. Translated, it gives CASTESQGLQPQHF. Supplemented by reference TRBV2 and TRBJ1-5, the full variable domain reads EPEVTQTPSHQVTQMGQEVILRCVPISNHLYFYWYRQILGQKVEFLVSFYNNEISEKSEIFDDQFSVERPDGSNFTLKIRSTKLEDSAMYFCASTESQGLQPQHFGDGTRLSIL.

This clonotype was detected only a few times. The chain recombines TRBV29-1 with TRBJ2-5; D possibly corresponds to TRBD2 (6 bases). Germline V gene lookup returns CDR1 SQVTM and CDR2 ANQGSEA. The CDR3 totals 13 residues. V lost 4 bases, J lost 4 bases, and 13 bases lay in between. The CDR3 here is CSVAFGGGETQYF. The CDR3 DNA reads TGCAGCGTTGCTTTCGGGGGAGGAGAGACCCAGTACTTC.

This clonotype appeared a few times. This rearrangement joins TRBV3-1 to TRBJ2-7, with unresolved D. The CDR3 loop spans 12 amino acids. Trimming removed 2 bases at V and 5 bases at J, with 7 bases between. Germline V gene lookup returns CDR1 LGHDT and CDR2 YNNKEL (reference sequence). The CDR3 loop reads CASSQRVHEQYF. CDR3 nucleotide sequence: TGTGCCAGCAGCCAAAGGGTCCACGAGCAGTACTTC.

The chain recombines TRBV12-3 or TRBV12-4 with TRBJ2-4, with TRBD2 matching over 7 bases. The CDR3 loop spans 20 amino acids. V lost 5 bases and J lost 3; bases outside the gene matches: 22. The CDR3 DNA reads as TGTGCCAGCAGTCCTCCGGGACTATCGACCCGACATATCGGCAAAAACATTCAGTACTTC. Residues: CASSPPGLSTRHIGKNIQYF.

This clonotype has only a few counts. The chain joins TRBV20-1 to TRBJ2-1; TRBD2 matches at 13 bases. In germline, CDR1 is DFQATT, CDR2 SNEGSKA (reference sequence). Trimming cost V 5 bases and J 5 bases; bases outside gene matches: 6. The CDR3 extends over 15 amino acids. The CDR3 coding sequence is TGCAGTGCTGCGCCCGGGACTAGCGGGAACAATGAGCAGTTCTTC. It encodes CSAAPGTSGNNEQFF.

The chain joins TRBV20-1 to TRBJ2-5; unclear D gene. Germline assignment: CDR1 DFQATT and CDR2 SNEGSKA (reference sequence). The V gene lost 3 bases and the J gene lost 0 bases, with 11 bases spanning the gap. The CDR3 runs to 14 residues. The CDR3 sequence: CSASPPGHQETQYF. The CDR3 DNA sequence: TGCAGTGCTAGCCCCCCAGGACACCAAGAGACCCAGTACTTC.

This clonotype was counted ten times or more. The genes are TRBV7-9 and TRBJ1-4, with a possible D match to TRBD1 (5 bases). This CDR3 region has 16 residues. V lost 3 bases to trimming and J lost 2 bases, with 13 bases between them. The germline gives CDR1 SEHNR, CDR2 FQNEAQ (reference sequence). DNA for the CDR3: TGTGCCAGCAGCTTCGGTGGTTCAGGGACTAATGAAAAACTGTTTTTT. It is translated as CASSFGGSGTNEKLFF.

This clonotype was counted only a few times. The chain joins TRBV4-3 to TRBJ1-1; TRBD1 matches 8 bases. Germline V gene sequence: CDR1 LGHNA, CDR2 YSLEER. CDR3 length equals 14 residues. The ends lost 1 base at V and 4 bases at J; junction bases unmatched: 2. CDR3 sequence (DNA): TGCGCCAGCAGCCAAGCCAGGGGGCTCACTGAAGCTTTCTTT. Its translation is CASSQARGLTEAFF.

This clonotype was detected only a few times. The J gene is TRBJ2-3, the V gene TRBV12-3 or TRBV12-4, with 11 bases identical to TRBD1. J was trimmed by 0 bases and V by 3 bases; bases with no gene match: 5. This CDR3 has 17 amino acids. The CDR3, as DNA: TGTGCCAGCAGTTTGGGGACAGGGGGACCTAGCACAGATACGCAGTATTTT. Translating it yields CASSLGTGGPSTDTQYF.

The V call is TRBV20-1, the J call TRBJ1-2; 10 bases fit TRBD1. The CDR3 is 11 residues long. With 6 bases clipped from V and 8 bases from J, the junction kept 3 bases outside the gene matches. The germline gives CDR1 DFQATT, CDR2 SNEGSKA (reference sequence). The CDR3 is CSARTGGGYTF. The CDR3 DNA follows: TGCAGTGCCAGGACAGGGGGAGGCTACACCTTC.

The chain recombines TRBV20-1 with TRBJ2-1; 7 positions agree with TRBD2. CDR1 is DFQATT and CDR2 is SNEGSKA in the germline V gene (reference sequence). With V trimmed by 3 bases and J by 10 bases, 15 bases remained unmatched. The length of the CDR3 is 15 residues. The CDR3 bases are TGCAGTGCTAGTAGGTCCGGGACCGCCGGGGGGGAGCAGTTCTTC. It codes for CSASRSGTAGGEQFF.

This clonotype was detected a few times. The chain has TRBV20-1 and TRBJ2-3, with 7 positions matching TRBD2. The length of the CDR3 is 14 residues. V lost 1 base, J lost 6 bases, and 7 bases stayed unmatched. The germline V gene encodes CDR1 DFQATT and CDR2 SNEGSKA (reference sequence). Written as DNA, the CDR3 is TGCAGTGCTAGAGGTTGGACTAGATGTGATACGCAGTATTTT. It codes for CSARGWTRCDTQYF.

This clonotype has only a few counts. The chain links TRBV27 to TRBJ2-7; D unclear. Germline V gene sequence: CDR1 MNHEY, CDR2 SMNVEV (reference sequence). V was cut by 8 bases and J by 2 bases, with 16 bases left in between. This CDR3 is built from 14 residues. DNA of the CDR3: TGTGCCAGCGGCCTCGCCCCGGCTGCCTACGAGCAGTACTTC. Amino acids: CASGLAPAAYEQYF.

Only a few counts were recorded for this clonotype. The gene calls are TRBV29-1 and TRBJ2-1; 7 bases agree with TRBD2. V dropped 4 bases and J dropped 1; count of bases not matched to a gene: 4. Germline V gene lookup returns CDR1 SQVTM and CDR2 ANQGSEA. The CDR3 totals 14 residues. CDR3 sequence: CSVVLGGSYNEQFF. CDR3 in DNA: TGCAGCGTTGTCTTGGGGGGGTCCTACAATGAGCAGTTCTTC.

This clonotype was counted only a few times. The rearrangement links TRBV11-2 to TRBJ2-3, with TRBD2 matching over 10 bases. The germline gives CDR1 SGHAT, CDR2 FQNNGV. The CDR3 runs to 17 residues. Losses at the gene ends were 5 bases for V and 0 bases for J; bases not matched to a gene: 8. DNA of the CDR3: TGTGCCAGCAGCAAGTCTAGCGGGGGAGGTAGCACAGATACGCAGTATTTT. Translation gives CASSKSSGGGSTDTQYF.

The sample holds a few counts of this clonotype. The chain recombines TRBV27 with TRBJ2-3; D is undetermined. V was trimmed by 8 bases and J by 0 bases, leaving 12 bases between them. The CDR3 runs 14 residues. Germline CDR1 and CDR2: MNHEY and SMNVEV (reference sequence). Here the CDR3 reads CASGLVVSTDTQYF. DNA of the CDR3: TGTGCCAGCGGGTTAGTAGTGAGCACAGATACGCAGTATTTT.

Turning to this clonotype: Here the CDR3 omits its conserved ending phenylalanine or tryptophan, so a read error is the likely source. The CDR3 sequence is CASSLQGAGYTL. DNA for the CDR3: TGTGCCAGCAGCTTGCAGGGGGCTGGCTACACCTTG. The chain combines TRBV11-1 with TRBJ1-2, with TRBD1 identical over 8 bases. After removal of 3 bases from V and 7 bases from J, the junction contained 1 base not matched to a gene. In germline, CDR1 is SGHAT, CDR2 FQDESV (reference sequence). There are 12 residues in the CDR3.

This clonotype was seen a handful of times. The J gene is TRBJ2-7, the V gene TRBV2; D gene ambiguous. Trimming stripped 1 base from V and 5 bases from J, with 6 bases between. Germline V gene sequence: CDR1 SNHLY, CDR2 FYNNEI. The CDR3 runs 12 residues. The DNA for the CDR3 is TGTGCCAGCAGTGAAGGGCCCCACGAGCAGTACGTC. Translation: CASSEGPHEQYV.

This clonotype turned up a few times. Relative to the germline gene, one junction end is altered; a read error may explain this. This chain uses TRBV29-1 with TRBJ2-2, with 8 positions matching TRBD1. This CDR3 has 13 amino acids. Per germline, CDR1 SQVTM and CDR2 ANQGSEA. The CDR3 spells CSVEAGGRTGELF. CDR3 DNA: TGCAGCGTTGAAGCAGGGGGCCGGACCGGGGAGCTGTTT.

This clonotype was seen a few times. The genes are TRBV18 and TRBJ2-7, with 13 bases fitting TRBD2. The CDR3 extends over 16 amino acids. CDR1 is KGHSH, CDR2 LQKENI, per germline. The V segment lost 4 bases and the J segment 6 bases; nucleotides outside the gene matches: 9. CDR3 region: CASSRELAGGLSEQYV. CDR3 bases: TGTGCCAGCTCACGGGAACTAGCGGGGGGGCTCTCCGAGCAGTACGTC.

The chain's CDR3 is CSAPPRGLAQETQYF. The CDR3 DNA reads as TGCAGTGCCCCTCCCCGGGGACTAGCGCAAGAGACCCAGTACTTC. J is TRBJ2-5 and V is TRBV20-1; TRBD2 agrees at 10 bases. The junction had 9 bases not matched to a gene; V was cut back by 6 bases and J by 2 bases. The CDR3 is 15 amino acids. CDR1 is DFQATT, CDR2 SNEGSKA, per germline (reference sequence).

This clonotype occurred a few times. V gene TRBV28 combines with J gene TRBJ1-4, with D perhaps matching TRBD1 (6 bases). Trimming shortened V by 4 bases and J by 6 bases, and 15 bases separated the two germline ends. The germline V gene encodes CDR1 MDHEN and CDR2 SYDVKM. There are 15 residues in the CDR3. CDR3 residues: CASSSSGGLDEKLFF. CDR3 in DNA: TGTGCCAGCAGTTCCTCTGGGGGGCTGGATGAAAAACTGTTTTTT.